A selection of T cell receptor beta chains follows, all from one sample in a study of blood T cell repertoires in COVID-19. Clones were read by immunoSEQ multiplex PCR, and TCRdb kept only the in-frame ones, dropping some. The sample comprises about 270,000 clones, about nine tenths of which are singletons, and about 8.7% rests with the top ten. Sequenced input: peripheral blood. Source of these receptors: a man aged 35-49 years with active or convalescent COVID-19. Both conserved end residues are part of each CDR3. The D gene is left open where the match is weak. The listing skips clone size in some rows; elsewhere it reads once, few, many or a size class.

V: TRBV6-5
size: NA
D: NA
J: TRBJ2-7
DNA: TGTGCCAGCAGTAGGCCGGGGACACGGGTCTACGAGCAGTACTTC
CDR3: CASSRPGTRVYEQYF

V: TRBV7-8
size: NA
D: NA
J: TRBJ2-1
DNA: TGTGCCAGCAGCTTAGTGGAGGGGCTAGAGCGGTTCAATGAGCAGTTCTTC
CDR3: CASSLVEGLERFNEQFF

V: TRBV19
size: NA
D: TRBD2
J: TRBJ2-5
DNA: TGTGCCAGACCCCGGGGGGGCCCTGAGACCCAGTACTTC
CDR3: CARPRGGPETQYF

V: TRBV30
size: NA
D: TRBD1
J: TRBJ1-4
DNA: TGTGCCTGGAGTAATAAGGACAGGGCCTTTGGAAAACTGTTTTTT
CDR3: CAWSNKDRAFGKLFF

V: TRBV10-3
size: NA
D: TRBD1
J: TRBJ1-6
DNA: TGTGCCATCAAGGACAGGGAGTCAGATTCACCCCTCCACTTT
CDR3: CAIKDRESDSPLHF

V: TRBV7-6
size: NA
D: NA
J: TRBJ2-2
DNA: TGTGCCAGCAGCTACGGCGGGGGCACGAACACCGGGGAGCTGTTTTTT
CDR3: CASSYGGGTNTGELFF

V: TRBV5-1
size: NA
D: TRBD2
J: TRBJ2-1
DNA: TGCGCCAGCAGCTTGGGAGCTAGCGGGGGTTCCTACAATGAGCAGTTCTTC
CDR3: CASSLGASGGSYNEQFF

V: TRBV30
size: NA
D: NA
J: TRBJ1-2
DNA: TGTGCCGGACCGGGGGAGTTCTATGGCTACACCTTC
CDR3: CAGPGEFYGYTF

V: TRBV6-6
size: NA
D: NA
J: TRBJ2-2
DNA: TGTGCCAGCAGCCAGGGAGGCTCCGGGGAGCTGTTTTTT
CDR3: CASSQGGSGELFF

V: TRBV19
size: NA
D: NA
J: TRBJ2-3
DNA: TGTGCCAGTAGTCGCAACGGGAATACAGATACGCAGTATTTT
CDR3: CASSRNGNTDTQYF

V: TRBV4-1
size: NA
D: NA
J: TRBJ2-7
DNA: TGCGCCAGCAGCCAAGACCAGTACTACGAGCAGTACTTC
CDR3: CASSQDQYYEQYF

V: TRBV15
size: NA
D: NA
J: TRBJ1-3
DNA: TGTGCCACCAGCAGAGATCTAGGAGGAAACACCATATATTTT
CDR3: CATSRDLGGNTIYF

V: TRBV25-1
size: NA
D: NA
J: TRBJ2-1
DNA: TGTGCCAGCAGTGGAGAGGGCCTGGGCAATGAGCAGTTCTTC
CDR3: CASSGEGLGNEQFF

V: TRBV4-2
size: NA
D: NA
J: TRBJ2-7
DNA: TGTGCCAGCAGCCAAGATTGGACAGGAGGGGTCTACGAGCAGTACTTC
CDR3: CASSQDWTGGVYEQYF

V: TRBV28
size: NA
D: TRBD1
J: TRBJ1-6
DNA: TGTGCCAGCAGGATACCGGGACAGAGCTCCTATAATTCACCCCTCCACTTT
CDR3: CASRIPGQSSYNSPLHF

V: TRBV21-1
size: NA
D: NA
J: TRBJ2-1
DNA: TGTGCCAGCAGGTGGACTAGCGGGGGGGAAAGGGAACCCAATGAGCAGTTCTTC
CDR3: CASRWTSGGEREPNEQFF

V: TRBV27
size: NA
D: NA
J: TRBJ2-2
DNA: TGTGCCAGCAGTTACGGCAGGGCCCCGAACACCGGGGAGCTGTTTTTT
CDR3: CASSYGRAPNTGELFF

V: TRBV2
size: once
D: TRBD2
J: TRBJ2-3
DNA: TGTGCCAGCAGCCAGGGAGCGGGAGTGGTAGATACGCAGTATTTT
CDR3: CASSQGAGVVDTQYF

V: TRBV7-6
size: NA
D: NA
J: TRBJ1-1
DNA: TGTGCCAGCAGCTTAGGAACCGGGACTGAAGCTTTCTTT
CDR3: CASSLGTGTEAFF

V: TRBV29-1
size: NA
D: TRBD2
J: TRBJ2-1
DNA: TGCAGCGTTGACTTTCGCACTACTGTGACTAGCGGGAGGGCCTGGGACTACAATGAGCAGTTCTTC
CDR3: CSVDFRTTVTSGRAWDYNEQFF

V: TRBV30
size: NA
D: TRBD1
J: TRBJ2-7
DNA: TGTGCCTGGTCCGGACAGGGAGTGGGAGAGCAGTACTTC
CDR3: CAWSGQGVGEQYF

V: TRBV5-5
size: NA
D: TRBD1
J: TRBJ1-5
DNA: TGTGCCAGCAGCTTCGGACAGGGGAGAAATCAGCCCCAGCATTTT
CDR3: CASSFGQGRNQPQHF

V: TRBV13
size: NA
D: NA
J: TRBJ1-2
DNA: TGTGCCAGCAGCTTAACAGGGAACTATGGCTACACCTTC
CDR3: CASSLTGNYGYTF

V: TRBV11-2
size: few
D: NA
J: TRBJ2-2
DNA: TGTGCCAGCTTCGCGGGGCCTAACACCGGGGAGCTGTTTTTT
CDR3: CASFAGPNTGELFF

V: TRBV27
size: NA
D: NA
J: TRBJ1-2
DNA: TGTGCCAGCAGTTTAGCCAAGGGGTCCAGCCCTAACTATGGCTACACCTTC
CDR3: CASSLAKGSSPNYGYTF

V: TRBV13
size: NA
D: TRBD2
J: TRBJ2-1
DNA: TGTGCCAGCAGCCCCAAAAGTCCGGGACTAGCGGGAGGGTACAATGAGCAGTTCTTC
CDR3: CASSPKSPGLAGGYNEQFF

V: TRBV6-4
size: NA
D: TRBD1
J: TRBJ2-5
DNA: TGTGCCAGCAGTGCTACAGGGGGCGCGCAAGAGACCCAGTACTTC
CDR3: CASSATGGAQETQYF

V: TRBV25-1
size: NA
D: NA
J: TRBJ1-1
DNA: TGTGCCAGCACCACTACAGGGTACGGCACTGAAGCTTTCTTT
CDR3: CASTTTGYGTEAFF

V: TRBV15
size: NA
D: NA
J: TRBJ1-2
DNA: TGTGCCACCAGCAGAGATTTAGGGGGAAGGGGCTACACCTTC
CDR3: CATSRDLGGRGYTF

V: TRBV10-1
size: NA
D: NA
J: TRBJ1-1
DNA: TGCGCCAGCAGTGAGTCGCCAGGGTTAGAAGGAGCTTTCTTT
CDR3: CASSESPGLEGAFF

V: TRBV6-5
size: NA
D: NA
J: TRBJ2-7
DNA: TGTGCCAGCAGTTACCCAACAGGGATCAATTCCTACGAGCAGTACTTC
CDR3: CASSYPTGINSYEQYF

V: TRBV28
size: NA
D: TRBD2
J: TRBJ2-4
DNA: TGTGCCAGCAGGGCGGGAGGAGCCAAAAACATTCAGTACTTC
CDR3: CASRAGGAKNIQYF

V: TRBV20-1
size: NA
D: NA
J: TRBJ1-2
DNA: TGCAGCGTCCACCTAAACTATGGCTACACCTTC
CDR3: CSVHLNYGYTF

V: TRBV2
size: NA
D: TRBD1
J: TRBJ1-5
DNA: TGTGCCAGCAGTGCTGACAGGGGTGGACAGCCCCAGCATTTT
CDR3: CASSADRGGQPQHF

V: TRBV19
size: NA
D: TRBD2
J: TRBJ2-3
DNA: TGTGCCAGCTGGGGCGGGAGTGTCACAGATACGCAGTATTTT
CDR3: CASWGGSVTDTQYF

V: TRBV3-1/TRBV3-2
size: NA
D: NA
J: TRBJ2-3
DNA: TGTGCCAGCAGCAACACAGGGTACATTTCGGATACGCAGTATTTT
CDR3: CASSNTGYISDTQYF

V: TRBV14
size: NA
D: NA
J: TRBJ2-1
DNA: TGTGCCAGCAGCTCCGACAAGGACAATGAGCAGTTCTTC
CDR3: CASSSDKDNEQFF

V: TRBV12-3/TRBV12-4
size: NA
D: NA
J: TRBJ1-4
DNA: TGTGCCAGCAGTTTAGCCGGAGGGGAACTGTTTTTT
CDR3: CASSLAGGELFF

V: TRBV5-5
size: NA
D: TRBD1
J: TRBJ1-2
DNA: TGTGCCAGCAGCTTAGGACAGGGGGGCATCTATGGCTACACCTTC
CDR3: CASSLGQGGIYGYTF

V: TRBV9
size: NA
D: TRBD1
J: TRBJ1-4
DNA: TGTGCCAGCAGCGTAGGTGGACAGGGTAATGAAAAACTGTTTTTT
CDR3: CASSVGGQGNEKLFF

V: TRBV27
size: NA
D: TRBD2
J: TRBJ2-7
DNA: TGTGCCAGCAGTTTATCGGGACTAGCGGGAGGTCACTACGACGAGCAGTACTTC
CDR3: CASSLSGLAGGHYDEQYF

V: TRBV30
size: NA
D: TRBD1
J: TRBJ1-5
DNA: TGTGCCTGGAGTTTGGGGACAGGCCATCAGCCCCAGCATTTT
CDR3: CAWSLGTGHQPQHF

V: TRBV27
size: NA
D: NA
J: TRBJ1-6
DNA: TGTGCCAGCAGTTTACGCAGGGCCGGTGATTCACCCCTCCACTTT
CDR3: CASSLRRAGDSPLHF

V: TRBV15
size: NA
D: NA
J: TRBJ1-2
DNA: TGTGCCACCAGCAGACCTCGGAACTATGGCTACACCTTC
CDR3: CATSRPRNYGYTF

V: TRBV3-1/TRBV3-2
size: NA
D: NA
J: TRBJ1-6
DNA: TGTGCCAGCAGCCAAGATCGGAGCTCCTATAATTCACCCCTCCACTTT
CDR3: CASSQDRSSYNSPLHF

V: TRBV6-5
size: NA
D: TRBD2
J: TRBJ2-1
DNA: TGTGCCAGCAGAAGAGCGGGGGAGCAGTTCTTC
CDR3: CASRRAGEQFF

V: TRBV7-6
size: NA
D: TRBD2
J: TRBJ2-3
DNA: TGTGCCAGCAGCGACGCTAGCGGCGGCACAGATACGCAGTATTTT
CDR3: CASSDASGGTDTQYF

V: TRBV19
size: NA
D: NA
J: TRBJ2-4
DNA: TGTGCCAGTAACCCGGCCCCAGGCTTGGGCAAAAACATTCAGTACTTC
CDR3: CASNPAPGLGKNIQYF

V: TRBV28
size: NA
D: TRBD1
J: TRBJ1-1
DNA: TGTGCCAGCAGCCTTATACGATGGGACAGCTTGTTGAACACTGAAGCTTTCTTT
CDR3: CASSLIRWDSLLNTEAFF

V: TRBV3-1/TRBV3-2
size: NA
D: NA
J: TRBJ1-5
DNA: TGTGCCAGCAGCCAAGGGGGGAGGGGTCAGCCCCAGCATTTT
CDR3: CASSQGGRGQPQHF

V: TRBV27
size: NA
D: NA
J: TRBJ2-7
DNA: TGTGCCAGCAGTTTAAAGCCCCCACAGGGTTCCCTAACCTACGAGCAGTACTTC
CDR3: CASSLKPPQGSLTYEQYF

V: TRBV20-1
size: NA
D: TRBD1
J: TRBJ2-2
DNA: TGCAGTGCTAGTCGGCAGGGGGTCACCGGGGAGCTGTTTTTT
CDR3: CSASRQGVTGELFF

V: TRBV6-5
size: NA
D: NA
J: TRBJ2-7
DNA: TGTGCCAGCAGTTCCGGGGTACTGAGCTCCTACGAGCAGTACTTC
CDR3: CASSSGVLSSYEQYF

V: TRBV3-1/TRBV3-2
size: NA
D: NA
J: TRBJ2-4
DNA: TGTGCCAGCAGCCAAAGAGAGGGAAACATTCAGTACTTC
CDR3: CASSQREGNIQYF

V: TRBV5-1
size: NA
D: NA
J: TRBJ2-1
DNA: TGCGCCAGCACGGAGGGGACGTATTCCAACAATGAGCAGTTCTTC
CDR3: CASTEGTYSNNEQFF

V: TRBV4-1
size: NA
D: TRBD2
J: TRBJ2-7
DNA: TGCGCCAGCAGCCCTGCGGGAGGGACCTACGAGCAGTACTTC
CDR3: CASSPAGGTYEQYF

V: TRBV5-1
size: NA
D: NA
J: TRBJ2-6
DNA: TGCGCCAGCAGCCTACAGGACTCTGGGGCCAACGTCCTGACTTTC
CDR3: CASSLQDSGANVLTF

V: TRBV27
size: NA
D: NA
J: TRBJ2-2
DNA: TGTGCCAGCAGTCCGCAAAAAGGGGGTCGTTTGAACACCGGGGAGCTGTTTTTT
CDR3: CASSPQKGGRLNTGELFF

V: TRBV7-2
size: NA
D: NA
J: TRBJ2-3
DNA: TGTGCCAGCAGTCGTCCAGGGCCAGATACGCAGTATTTT
CDR3: CASSRPGPDTQYF

V: TRBV21-1
size: NA
D: NA
J: TRBJ2-1
DNA: TGTGCCAGCAGCAGGATCGAGCTGGCGACAGAGCAGTTCTTC
CDR3: CASSRIELATEQFF